This TCR beta chain appears in the sequencing data of a study of T cells expressing NK-cell markers. Study-wide results and limits: CD8+ T cells in over five donors included dominant NKG2C+ clonotypes at roughly 1.0-7.0%. For a few donors, these clonotypes were likewise the leading ones in the CD3+CD56-NKG2C+ fraction. Unclear, still, was the HCMV specificity of the expanded NKG2C+ T cell clones.

5'RACE template switching with UMIs produced the TCR beta cDNA. TCRdb reworked the 5' RACE reads into one entry per CDR3 protein, no DNA. The listing records hundreds of thousands of distinct CDR3 sequences. The CDR3 is made up of 15 amino acids. The germline V gene encodes CDR1 SGHRS and CDR2 YFSETQ. About this clonotype itself: Its antigen is not known.

This TCR was sampled from a woman aged 18-70 years in good health. This chain connects TRBV5-1 to TRBJ2-1; TCRdb's D call, TRBD2, is unchecked because there is no DNA. Sequencing was carried out using blood T cells: a sorted CD56 or NKG2C T cell subset, CD4+ or CD8+ T cells, or bulk PBMC T cells (not recorded which). Here the CDR3 reads CASSLASGGYNEQFF.